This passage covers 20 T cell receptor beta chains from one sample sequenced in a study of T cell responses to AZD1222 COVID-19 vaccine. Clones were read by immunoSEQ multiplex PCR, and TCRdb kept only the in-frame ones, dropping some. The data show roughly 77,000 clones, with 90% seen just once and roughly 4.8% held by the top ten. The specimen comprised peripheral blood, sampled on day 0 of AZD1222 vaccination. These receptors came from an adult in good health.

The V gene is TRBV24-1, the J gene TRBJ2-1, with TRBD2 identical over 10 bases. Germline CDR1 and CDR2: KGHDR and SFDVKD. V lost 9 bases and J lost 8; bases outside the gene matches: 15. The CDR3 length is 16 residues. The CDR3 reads CATRSERGGLGDEQFF. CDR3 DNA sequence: TGTGCCACCCGGTCCGAGCGGGGGGGCCTAGGAGATGAGCAGTTCTTC.

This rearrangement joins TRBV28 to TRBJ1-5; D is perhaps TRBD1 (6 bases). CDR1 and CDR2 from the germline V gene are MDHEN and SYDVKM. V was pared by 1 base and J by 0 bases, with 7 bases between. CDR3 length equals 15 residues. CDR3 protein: CASSLYRDSNQPQHF. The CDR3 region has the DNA TGTGCCAGCAGTTTATACAGGGATAGCAATCAGCCCCAGCATTTT.

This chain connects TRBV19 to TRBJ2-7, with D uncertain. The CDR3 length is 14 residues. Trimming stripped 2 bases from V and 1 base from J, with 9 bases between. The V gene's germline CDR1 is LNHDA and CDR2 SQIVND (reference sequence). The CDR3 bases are TGTGCCAGTAGTATAAAGGCGACATCCTACGAGCAGTACTTC. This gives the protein CASSIKATSYEQYF.

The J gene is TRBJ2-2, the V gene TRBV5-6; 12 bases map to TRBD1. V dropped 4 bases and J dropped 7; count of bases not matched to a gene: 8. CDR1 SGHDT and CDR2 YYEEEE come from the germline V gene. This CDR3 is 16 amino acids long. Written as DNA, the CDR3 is TGTGCCAGCAGCACAGGGACAGGGGGCGGGTACGGGGAGCTGTTTTTT. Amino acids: CASSTGTGGGYGELFF. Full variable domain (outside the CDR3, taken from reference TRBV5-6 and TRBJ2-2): DAGVTQSPTHLIKTRGQQVTLRCSPKSGHDTVSWYQQALGQGPQFIFQYYEEEERQRGNFPDRFSGHQFPNYSSELNVNALLLGDSALYLCASSTGTGGGYGELFFGEGSRLTVL.

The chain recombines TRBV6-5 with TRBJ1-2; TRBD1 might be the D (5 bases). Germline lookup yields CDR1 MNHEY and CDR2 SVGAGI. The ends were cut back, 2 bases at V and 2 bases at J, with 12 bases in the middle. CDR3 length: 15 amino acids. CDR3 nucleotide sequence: TGTGCCAGCAGTTACCTCCGGGACGGGAACTATGGCTACACCTTC. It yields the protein CASSYLRDGNYGYTF.

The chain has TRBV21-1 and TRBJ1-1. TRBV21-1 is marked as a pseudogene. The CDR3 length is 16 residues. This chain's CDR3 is CASSYRLATIRTEAFF. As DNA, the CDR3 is TGTGCCAGCAGTTATAGGTTAGCTACAATTCGCACTGAAGCTTTCTTT.

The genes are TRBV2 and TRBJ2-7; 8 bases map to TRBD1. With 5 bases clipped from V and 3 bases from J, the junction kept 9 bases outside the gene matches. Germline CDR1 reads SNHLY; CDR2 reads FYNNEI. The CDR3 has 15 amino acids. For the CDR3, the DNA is TGTGCCAGCAGTCGAGGGCCGGGACAGGTCTACGAGCAGTACTTC. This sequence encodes CASSRGPGQVYEQYF.

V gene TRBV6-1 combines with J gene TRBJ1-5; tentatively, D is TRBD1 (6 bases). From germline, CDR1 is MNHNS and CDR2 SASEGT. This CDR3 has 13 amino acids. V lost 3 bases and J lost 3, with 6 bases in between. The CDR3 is CASSEGHNQPQHF. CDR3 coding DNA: TGTGCCAGCAGTGAGGGACACAATCAGCCCCAGCATTTT.

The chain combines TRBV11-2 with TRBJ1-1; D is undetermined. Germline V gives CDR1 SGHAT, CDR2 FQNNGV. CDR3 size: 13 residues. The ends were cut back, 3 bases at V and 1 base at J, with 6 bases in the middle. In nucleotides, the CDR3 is TGTGCCAGCAGCTTTGGGCCGAACACTGAAGCTTTCTTT. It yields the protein CASSFGPNTEAFF.

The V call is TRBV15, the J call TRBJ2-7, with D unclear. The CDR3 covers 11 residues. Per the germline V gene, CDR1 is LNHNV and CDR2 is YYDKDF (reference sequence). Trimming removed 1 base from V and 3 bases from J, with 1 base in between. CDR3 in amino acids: CATSRGYEQYF. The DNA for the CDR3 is TGTGCCACCAGCAGAGGCTACGAGCAGTACTTC.

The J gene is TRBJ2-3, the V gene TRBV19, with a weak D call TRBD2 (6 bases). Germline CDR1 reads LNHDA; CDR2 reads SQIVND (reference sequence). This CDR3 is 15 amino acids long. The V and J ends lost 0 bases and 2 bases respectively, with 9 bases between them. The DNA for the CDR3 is TGTGCCAGTAGTATAGATAGCGGATCCACAGATACGCAGTATTTT. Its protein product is CASSIDSGSTDTQYF.

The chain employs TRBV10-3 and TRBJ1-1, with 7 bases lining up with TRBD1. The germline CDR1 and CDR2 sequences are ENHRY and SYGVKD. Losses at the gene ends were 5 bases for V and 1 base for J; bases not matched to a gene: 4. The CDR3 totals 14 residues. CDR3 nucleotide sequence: TGTGCCATCAGTCAACAGGGGCCGAACACTGAAGCTTTCTTT. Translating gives CAISQQGPNTEAFF.

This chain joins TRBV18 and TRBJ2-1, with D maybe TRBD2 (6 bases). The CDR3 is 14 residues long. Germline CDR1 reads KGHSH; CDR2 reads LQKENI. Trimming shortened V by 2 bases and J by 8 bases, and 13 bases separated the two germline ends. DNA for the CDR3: TGTGCCAGCTCACCATTGGAGGGATCGGATGAGCAGTTCTTC. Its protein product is CASSPLEGSDEQFF. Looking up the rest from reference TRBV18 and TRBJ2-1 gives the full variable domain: NAGVMQNPRHLVRRRGQEARLRCSPMKGHSHVYWYRQLPEEGLKFMVYLQKENIIDESGMPKERFSAEFPKEGPSILRIQQVVRGDSAAYFCASSPLEGSDEQFFGPGTRLTVL.

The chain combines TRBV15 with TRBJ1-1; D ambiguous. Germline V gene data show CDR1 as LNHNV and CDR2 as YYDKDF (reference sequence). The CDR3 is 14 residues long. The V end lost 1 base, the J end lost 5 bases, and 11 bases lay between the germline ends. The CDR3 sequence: CATSRVEGYTEAFF. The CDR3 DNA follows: TGTGCCACCAGCAGAGTTGAGGGATATACTGAAGCTTTCTTT.

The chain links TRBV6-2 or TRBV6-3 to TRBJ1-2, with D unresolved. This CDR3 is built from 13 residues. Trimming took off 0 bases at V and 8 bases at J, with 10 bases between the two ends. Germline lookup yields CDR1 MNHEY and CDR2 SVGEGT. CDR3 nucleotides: TGTGCCAGCAGTTACTCGAGGTCGACAGGCTACACCTTC. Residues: CASSYSRSTGYTF.

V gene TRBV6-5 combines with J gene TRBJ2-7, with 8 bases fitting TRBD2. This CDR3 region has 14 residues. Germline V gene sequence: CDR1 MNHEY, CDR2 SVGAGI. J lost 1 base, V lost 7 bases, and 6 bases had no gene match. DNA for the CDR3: TGTGCCAGCACTGGCGGGGGGAGTTCCTACGAGCAGTACTTC. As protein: CASTGGGSSYEQYF.

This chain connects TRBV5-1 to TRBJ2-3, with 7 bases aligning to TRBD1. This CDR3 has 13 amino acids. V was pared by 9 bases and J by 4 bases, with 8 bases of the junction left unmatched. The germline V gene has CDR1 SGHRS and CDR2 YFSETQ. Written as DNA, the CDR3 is TGCGCCACAGCTCTCCAGGGGGCAGATACGCAGTATTTT. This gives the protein CATALQGADTQYF.

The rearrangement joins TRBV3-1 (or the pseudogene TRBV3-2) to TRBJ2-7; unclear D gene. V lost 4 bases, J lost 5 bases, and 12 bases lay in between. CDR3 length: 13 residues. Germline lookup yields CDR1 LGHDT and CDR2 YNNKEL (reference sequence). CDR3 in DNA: TGTGCCAGCAGCCCGTCGCAAGGGAACGAGCAGTACTTC. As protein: CASSPSQGNEQYF.

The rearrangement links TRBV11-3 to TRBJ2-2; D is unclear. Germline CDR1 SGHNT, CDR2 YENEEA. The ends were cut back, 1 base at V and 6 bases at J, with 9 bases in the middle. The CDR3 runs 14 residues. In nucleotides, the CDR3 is TGTGCCAGCAGCTTAGGGGTTGACGCCGGGGAGCTGTTTTTT. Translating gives CASSLGVDAGELFF.

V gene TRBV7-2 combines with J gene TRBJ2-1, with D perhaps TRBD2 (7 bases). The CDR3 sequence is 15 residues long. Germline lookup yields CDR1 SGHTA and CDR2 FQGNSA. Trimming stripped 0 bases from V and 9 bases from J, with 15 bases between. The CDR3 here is CASSLAGGQIGEQFF. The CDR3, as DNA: TGTGCCAGCAGCTTAGCGGGGGGGCAAATCGGTGAGCAGTTCTTC.